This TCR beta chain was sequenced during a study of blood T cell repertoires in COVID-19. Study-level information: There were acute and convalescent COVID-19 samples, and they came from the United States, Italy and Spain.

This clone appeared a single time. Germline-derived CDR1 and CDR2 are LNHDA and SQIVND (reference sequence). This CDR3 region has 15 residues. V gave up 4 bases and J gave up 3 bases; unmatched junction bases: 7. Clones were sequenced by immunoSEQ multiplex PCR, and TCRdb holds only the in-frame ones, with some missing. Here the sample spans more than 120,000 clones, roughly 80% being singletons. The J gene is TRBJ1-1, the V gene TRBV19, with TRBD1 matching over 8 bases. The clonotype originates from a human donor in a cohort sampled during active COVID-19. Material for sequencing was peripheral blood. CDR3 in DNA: TGTGCCAGTAGTAAAATCGACAGGGGTCACACTGAAGCTTTCTTT. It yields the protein CASSKIDRGHTEAFF.